This T cell receptor (beta chain) is from a study of T-cell memory formation after mild COVID-19. Across the study: TCR clustering was largely donor specific. Whole-study results and caveats: Those CD4+ clones that contracted were mainly in CM and EM (CD8+ ones in EMRA).

One entry per CDR3 protein, called by TCRdb with MiXCR from the 5' RACE reads. The sample records some 210,000 distinct CDR3 sequences, approximately 16% being singletons. In the case of this clonotype: The antigen is not known.

Trimming cost V 0 bases and J 7 bases, with 17 bases left between them. The CDR3 contains 16 residues. CDR1 is SGDLS, CDR2 YYNGEE, per germline. The rearrangement uses TRBV9 and TRBJ2-1; maybe TRBD2 (6 bases). Sequencing used PBMCs or a T cell subset sorted from them (not recorded which). This TCR was sampled from an adult woman who had mild COVID-19 (a few samples of this study predate the infection). Cell type and time point are not known. The CDR3 DNA follows: TGTGCCAGCAGCGTAGATCTAGTGGGAGGACTAAATGAGCAGTTCTTC. This translates into CASSVDLVGGLNEQFF.